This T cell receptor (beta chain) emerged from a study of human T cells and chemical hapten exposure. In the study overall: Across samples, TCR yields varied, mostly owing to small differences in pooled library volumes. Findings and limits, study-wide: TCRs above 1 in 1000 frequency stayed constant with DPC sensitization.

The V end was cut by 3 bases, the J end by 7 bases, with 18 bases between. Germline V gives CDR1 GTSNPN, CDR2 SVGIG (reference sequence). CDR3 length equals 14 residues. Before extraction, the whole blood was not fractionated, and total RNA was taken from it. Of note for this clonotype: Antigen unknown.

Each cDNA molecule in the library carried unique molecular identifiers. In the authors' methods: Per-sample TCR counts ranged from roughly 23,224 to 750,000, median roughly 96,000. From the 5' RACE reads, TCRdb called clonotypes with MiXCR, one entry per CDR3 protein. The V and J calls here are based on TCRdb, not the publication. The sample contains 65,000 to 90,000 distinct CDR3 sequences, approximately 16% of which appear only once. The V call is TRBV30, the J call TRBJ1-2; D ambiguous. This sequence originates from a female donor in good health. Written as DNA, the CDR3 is TGTGCCTGGAGCCACACTACCCGCTTCTCTGGCTACACCTTC. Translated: CAWSHTTRFSGYTF.